A single sample is the source of the 6 T cell receptor beta chains below, sequenced in a study of T cells in Graves' hyperthyroidism and ophthalmopathy. TCR beta CDR3 region amplification was performed from RNA transcripts. RT-PCR in the first round (using the HTBI primer set) targeted the TCR CDR3. TCRdb reprocessed the multiplex PCR reads via MiXCR and lists one record per CDR3 protein. The table shows about 410,000 distinct CDR3 sequences, with about 15% occurring only once. The sample taken for sequencing was blood. The receptors were gathered from a man aged 18-30 years with Graves' ophthalmopathy.

This clonotype occurred many times. As DNA, the CDR3 is TGTGCCAGCAGCAAAGGGACAGGGGGCGTTCAGCCCCAGCATTTT. Residues: CASSKGTGGVQPQHF. The V and J genes are TRBV7-2 and TRBJ1-5, with 12 bases matching TRBD1. J lost 6 bases, V lost 5 bases, and 5 bases had no gene match. Germline V gene lookup returns CDR1 SGHTA and CDR2 FQGNSA. The CDR3 extends over 15 amino acids.

This clonotype was counted only a few times. The V gene is TRBV19, the J gene TRBJ1-5, with D tentatively TRBD1 (5 bases). Germline-derived CDR1 and CDR2 are LNHDA and SQIVND (reference sequence). V was cut by 6 bases and J by 3 bases, with 18 bases left in between. This CDR3 is built from 16 residues. This CDR3 reads CASSPVGGIDNQPQHF. The CDR3 region has the DNA TGTGCCAGTAGCCCCGTTGGGGGGATCGACAATCAGCCCCAGCATTTT.

The rearrangement joins TRBV7-9 to TRBJ2-1, with TRBD2 matching over 9 bases. Trimming cost V 3 bases and J 9 bases; bases outside gene matches: 9. CDR1 and CDR2 from the germline V gene are SEHNR and FQNEAQ (reference sequence). CDR3 length: 15 residues. CDR3 protein: CASSFWLAGPGEQFF. The CDR3 region has the DNA TGTGCCAGCAGCTTTTGGCTAGCGGGGCCCGGTGAGCAGTTCTTC.

The chain recombines TRBV10-3 with TRBJ2-5; TRBD2 aligns across 13 bases. With 9 bases clipped from V and 5 bases from J, the junction kept 6 bases outside the gene matches. The germline gives CDR1 ENHRY, CDR2 SYGVKD. The length of the CDR3 is 14 residues. The CDR3 nucleotides read TGTGCCATAACTAGCGGGAGGGCCGGTGAGACCCAGTACTTC. Protein: CAITSGRAGETQYF.

This clonotype was seen at least ten times. The genes are TRBV12-3 or TRBV12-4 and TRBJ2-2; 7 bases line up with TRBD2. The CDR3 has 16 amino acids. J gave up 1 base and V 2 bases, and 4 bases lay outside the gene matches. Written as DNA, the CDR3 is TGTGCCAGCAGTTTATGGGGGGGACTGAACACCGGGGAGCTGTTTTTT. It codes for CASSLWGGLNTGELFF.

At least ten counts were recorded for this clonotype. The V and J genes are TRBV4-1 and TRBJ1-2; 7 bases line up with TRBD1. The CDR3 is made up of 14 amino acids. Per the germline V gene, CDR1 is MGHRA and CDR2 is YSYEKL. V lost 4 bases, J lost 0 bases, and 2 bases stayed unmatched. In DNA form, the CDR3 reads TGCGCCAGCAGCCCTGGACAGGCTAACTATGGCTACACCTTC. This encodes CASSPGQANYGYTF.